A selection of T cell receptor beta chains follows, all from one sample in a study of identifying expanded T cells in peripheral blood. TCRdb keeps only in-frame clones here, not all; method: immunoSEQ multiplex PCR. Of 70,000 to 95,000 clones in the sample, about nine tenths were seen once. The source material was blood. These receptors were obtained from a person aged 18 to 75 in good health. The CDR3 runs from the conserved cysteine through the conserved F or W. The order of the fields is D gene, clone size, J gene, V gene, CDR3 DNA, CDR3 protein. The D gene is left open where the match is weak. Size values are once, few and many counts, or a class for expanded clones, and some rows have none.

>TRBD2|NA|TRBJ2-2|TRBV4-2
TGTGCCAGCAGCCAAGATTTTGCTAGCGGGAACACCGGGGAGCTGTTTTTT
CASSQDFASGNTGELFF
>NA|NA|TRBJ1-1|TRBV19
TGTGCCAGTTTCCCTACGGGACTCATGAACACTGAAGCTTTCTTT
CASFPTGLMNTEAFF
>TRBD1|NA|TRBJ1-2|TRBV19
TGTGCCAGCCAGGGGCAGGGGGCATATGGCTACACCTTC
CASQGQGAYGYTF
>TRBD2|NA|TRBJ2-1|TRBV2
TGTGCCACCTGTCCGCCGGGACTAGCGAACGGTGAGCAGTTCTTC
CATCPPGLANGEQFF
>TRBD1|NA|TRBJ2-6|TRBV19
TGTGCCAGTAGTATAGATCTATCGCGACAGGGTCCCTCTGGGGCCAACGTCCTGACTTTC
CASSIDLSRQGPSGANVLTF
>TRBD1|NA|TRBJ2-5|TRBV10-3
TGTGCCATCAGTCGGACAGGGAACCTCAAAGAGACCCAGTACTTC
CAISRTGNLKETQYF
>TRBD1|NA|TRBJ1-1|TRBV6-4
TGTGCCAGCAGCGCAAATCCGGGACAGACATTTTCTTTCTTT
CASSANPGQTFSFF
>NA|NA|TRBJ1-1|TRBV12-5
TGTGCTAGTGGTTCCCTCCCAGGGACCTTGAACACTGAAGCTTTCTTT
CASGSLPGTLNTEAFF
>TRBD1|NA|TRBJ1-5|TRBV7-9
TGTGCCAGCAGCGCCACCGGGACAGGGGATTGGAGCAATCAGCCCCAGCATTTT
CASSATGTGDWSNQPQHF
>NA|NA|TRBJ2-7|TRBV27
TGTGCCAGCAGTTCCCTCCACGAGCAGTACTTC
CASSSLHEQYF
>TRBD2|NA|TRBJ2-1|TRBV6-5
TGTGCCAGCAGTCGGACTAGAGGTAATGAGCAGTTCTTC
CASSRTRGNEQFF
>NA|once|TRBJ2-7|TRBV5-5
TGTGCCAGCAGCCCGCCGGGCCACGATCTGGACCCCTACGAGCAGTACTTC
CASSPPGHDLDPYEQYF
>NA|NA|TRBJ2-1|TRBV5-6
TGTGCCAGCAGCCCGGCACCCGGGACAATACGTGAGCAGTTCTTC
CASSPAPGTIREQFF
>NA|NA|TRBJ2-3|TRBV7-2
TGTGCCAGCAGCTTCTTGGGGGTGGGCACAGATACGCAGTATTTT
CASSFLGVGTDTQYF
>NA|NA|TRBJ1-2|TRBV5-4
TGTGCCAGCAGCTTGGCTCTCGACCCGGGAGCTAACTATGGCTACACCTTC
CASSLALDPGANYGYTF
>TRBD1|few|TRBJ2-5|TRBV6-4
TGTGCCAGCAGTGAGGGACAGGGGACTTCGGAGACCCAGTACTTC
CASSEGQGTSETQYF
>NA|NA|TRBJ1-5|TRBV30
TGTGCCTGGAGTGTCGGCGGAGGGAACCAGCCCCAGCATTTT
CAWSVGGGNQPQHF
>NA|once|TRBJ2-2|TRBV28
TGTGCCAGCAGTTCACCGCCTCTGGACACCGGGGAGCTGTTTTTT
CASSSPPLDTGELFF
>NA|NA|TRBJ2-2|TRBV5-1
TGCGCCAGCACAGGCCCGAACACCGGGGAGCTGTTTTTT
CASTGPNTGELFF
>NA|NA|TRBJ2-1|TRBV7-2
TGTGCCAGCAGCTTAGTTCCGGGCAGGGATGAGCAGTTCTTC
CASSLVPGRDEQFF
>NA|NA|TRBJ1-4|TRBV18
TGTGCCACCCTAGGACGGGTCGATGAAAAACTGTTTTTT
CATLGRVDEKLFF
>NA|few|TRBJ1-1|TRBV20-1
TGCAGTGCAGGGGGACCTGGCGAAGCTTTCTTT
CSAGGPGEAFF
>TRBD1|NA|TRBJ2-7|TRBV14
TGTGCCAGCAGCCAAATAGACAGGGGCTACGAGCAGTACTTC
CASSQIDRGYEQYF
>NA|NA|TRBJ2-7|TRBV7-9
TGTGCCAGCAGCTTCGGCTCCTACGAGCAGTACTTC
CASSFGSYEQYF